This T cell receptor (beta chain) originates from a study of memory CD8 T cells in hepatitis C reinfection. Germline V gene sequence: CDR1 SQVTM, CDR2 ANQGSEA. The CDR3 is 13 residues long. Deletions cut 2 bases from V and 6 bases from J, with 14 bases between. Assay used: immunoSEQ multiplex PCR; TCRdb lists only in-frame clones, some missing. Of tens of thousands of clones listed, 89% are singletons. Study-level results: Four or five donors were too few for definitive public clonotype conclusions.

This clone occurred once. Its specificity is not known. Noted time point: pre-reinfection, 55 to 20 weeks before reinfection detection. No in vitro expansion preceded TCR sequencing of the sorted cells. The Montreal HEPCO cohort supplied donors who inject drugs. Total naive CD8 T cells were sorted as viable CD3+ CD8+ CD45RO- cells from a couple of donors. The sequence was collected from a young man with hepatitis C virus infection. The chain uses TRBV29-1 and TRBJ2-7, with a possible D match to TRBD1 (6 bases). The sample comprised naive CD8+ T cells sorted from blood. CDR3 nucleotide sequence: TGCAGCGTTGAACGAGGTGACAGGCTCGAGCAGTACTTC. Residues: CSVERGDRLEQYF.